Here is one T cell receptor (beta chain) with its context. What this receptor recognizes is not known. Base qualities are not at hand, and no much larger clone is one base apart. The data are from a study of blood T cell repertoires in COVID-19 (dated by TCRdb to about 2020). Describing the broader study: Collaborator samples came from the United States, Italy and Spain and covered acute and convalescent phases of COVID-19. The prospective study material was composed of cDNA or gDNA derived from T cells, B-cell-depleted T cells, or PBMCs. Subjects who had been exposed to COVID-19, were actively infected with it, or had recovered from it provided the deeply sampled blood TCRbeta repertoires that made up the dataset. The repertoires were released in a freely available public database meant as a resource for research on the immune response to SARS-CoV-2. Samples were obtained from the ongoing ImmuneRACE study (first 160 participants) and from 1,254 subjects provided by 6 global collaborators. A de-identified subject ID, COVID-19 status, age in years and sex were almost always included in the sample metadata. HLA class I and class II types, where available, came from metadata supplied by the sample provider rather than from assay-based typing. Paper-wide results and their limitations: Clinical and demographic metadata were provided uncurated, with the amount varying by source and participant.

TCRbeta CDR3 regions were amplified from genomic DNA using the immunoSEQ Assay, a bias-controlled multiplex PCR. As for how the authors treated the data: The number of nucleated cells in each sample was estimated from the amplification of reference gene primers within the assay. To quantify the absolute abundance of each unique TCRbeta CDR3 rearrangement, sequence reads were collapsed and filtered. For each sample, productive Simpson clonality was calculated as the square root of Simpson's diversity index over productive rearrangements. TCRdb mirrors the immuneACCESS table, restricted to in-frame sequences. Some clones are absent from its copies; in checked studies, under half trace to an unresolved V gene, and the reason for the others is unknown. The D gene and trimming were derived from the DNA, and the V and J assignments and clone size from that table. For this sample the table gives about 260,000 clones, of which 85% to 90% were detected only once. The top ten clones comprise around 3.6% of the sample.

Whole blood was collected in K2EDTA tubes by collaborating institutions according to the institutions' own protocols. For TCRbeta analysis, collaborator samples were shipped as frozen whole blood, as isolated PBMCs, or as DNA extracted from either sample type. From a lookup of the germline V gene, CDR1 and CDR2 are KGHSH and LQKENI. The CDR3, cysteine through phenylalanine, is 15 amino acids long. Only the CDR3 DNA stays, 45 bases, in frame from base 1. V is cut back by 4 bases and J by 5 bases, with 7 bases in the junction unmatched. Sequencing was performed on peripheral blood. The receptor's source is a man aged 18-30 years with active or convalescent COVID-19. The chain is made from TRBV18 and TRBJ2-5, with 10 central nucleotides matching TRBD1. In nucleotide form, the sequence is TGTGCCAGCTCACGGGAGACAGGGGGCGAGGAGACCCAGTACTTC. Protein translation: CASSRETGGEETQYF.